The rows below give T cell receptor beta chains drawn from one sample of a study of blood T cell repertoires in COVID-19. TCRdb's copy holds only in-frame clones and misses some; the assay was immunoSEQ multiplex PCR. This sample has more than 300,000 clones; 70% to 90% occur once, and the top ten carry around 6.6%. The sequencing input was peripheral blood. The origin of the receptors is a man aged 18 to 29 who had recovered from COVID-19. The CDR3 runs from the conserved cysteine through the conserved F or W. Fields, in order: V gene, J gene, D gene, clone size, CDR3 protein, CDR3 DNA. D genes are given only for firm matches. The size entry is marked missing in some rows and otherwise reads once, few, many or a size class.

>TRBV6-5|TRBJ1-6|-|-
CATKAEPRSPLHF
TGTGCCACCAAGGCAGAACCCAGGTCACCCCTCCACTTT
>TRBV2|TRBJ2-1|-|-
CASSELAVYNEQFF
TGTGCCAGCAGTGAATTGGCAGTATACAATGAGCAGTTCTTC
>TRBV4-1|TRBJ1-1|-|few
CASSQGQVVEAFF
TGCGCCAGCAGCCAAGGGCAGGTGGTGGAAGCTTTCTTT
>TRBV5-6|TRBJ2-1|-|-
CASSPHPYPSSSYNEQFF
TGTGCCAGCAGCCCCCATCCGTACCCCTCGAGCTCCTACAATGAGCAGTTCTTC
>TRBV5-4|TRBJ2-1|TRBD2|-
CASSLRTSGINEQFF
TGTGCCAGCAGCCTCAGAACTAGCGGCATCAATGAGCAGTTCTTC
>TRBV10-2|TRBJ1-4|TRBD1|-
CASMKTGVASVTNEKLFF
TGCGCCAGCATGAAGACAGGGGTTGCCTCAGTGACTAATGAAAAACTGTTTTTT
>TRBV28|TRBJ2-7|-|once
CASSLHRPSGVYEQYF
TGTGCCAGCAGTTTACATCGACCAAGCGGAGTGTACGAGCAGTACTTC
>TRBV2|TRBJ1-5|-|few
CASSGANSNQPQHF
TGTGCCAGCAGTGGCGCAAATAGCAATCAGCCCCAGCATTTT
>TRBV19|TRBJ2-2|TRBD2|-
CASSRRLAGDAVAGELFF
TGTGCCAGTAGTCGGCGACTAGCGGGAGACGCGGTTGCCGGGGAGCTGTTTTTT
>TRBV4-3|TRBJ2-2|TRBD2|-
CASSQERTRNTGELFF
TGCGCCAGCAGCCAAGAGAGGACTAGAAATACCGGGGAGCTGTTTTTT
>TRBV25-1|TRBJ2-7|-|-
CAGPGRPREQYF
TGTGCCGGTCCGGGGAGGCCCCGCGAGCAGTACTTC
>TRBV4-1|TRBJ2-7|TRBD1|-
CASSHPGTGVPYEQYF
TGCGCCAGCAGCCACCCCGGAACAGGGGTCCCCTACGAGCAGTACTTC
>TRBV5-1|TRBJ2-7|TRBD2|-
CASSLAGTSVYEQYF
TGCGCCAGCAGCCTAGCCGGGACTAGCGTCTACGAGCAGTACTTC
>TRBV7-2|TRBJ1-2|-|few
CASSLSNPPWGYTF
TGTGCCAGCAGCTTAAGCAATCCCCCATGGGGCTACACCTTC
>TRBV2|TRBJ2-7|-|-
CASWGVYEQYF
TGTGCCAGCTGGGGGGTCTACGAGCAGTACTTC
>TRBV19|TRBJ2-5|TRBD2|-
CASSMWGLAGPLQETQYF
TGTGCCAGTAGTATGTGGGGGCTAGCGGGGCCACTACAAGAGACCCAGTACTTC
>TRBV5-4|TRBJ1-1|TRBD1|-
CASSAGTGFDTEAFF
TGTGCCAGCAGCGCAGGGACAGGGTTTGACACTGAAGCTTTCTTT
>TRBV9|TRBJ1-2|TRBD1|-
CASSNRDSDNYGYTF
TGTGCCAGCAGCAACCGGGACAGTGATAACTATGGCTACACCTTC
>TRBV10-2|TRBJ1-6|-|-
CASSESRGGSRALHF
TGCGCCAGCAGTGAGTCGCGGGGGGGCTCTAGGGCCCTCCACTTT
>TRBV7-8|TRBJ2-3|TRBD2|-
CASSLGTSGKVFTDTQYF
TGTGCCAGCAGCTTAGGGACTAGCGGGAAGGTTTTCACAGATACGCAGTATTTT
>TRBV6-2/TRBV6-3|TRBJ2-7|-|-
CASSSPRSEQYF
TGTGCCAGCAGTTCCCCCCGGAGCGAGCAGTACTTC
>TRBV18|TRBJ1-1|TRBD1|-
CASSPTGANTEAFF
TGTGCCAGCTCACCTACAGGGGCGAACACTGAAGCTTTCTTT
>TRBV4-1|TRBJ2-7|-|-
CASSQVGRDEQYF
TGCGCCAGCAGCCAAGTTGGTCGCGACGAGCAGTACTTC
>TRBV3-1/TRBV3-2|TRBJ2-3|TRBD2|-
CASTGLAGDNTQYF
TGTGCCAGCACGGGACTAGCGGGAGATAATACGCAGTATTTT
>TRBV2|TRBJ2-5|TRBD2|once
CASARPQLAGTETQYF
TGTGCCAGCGCCCGCCCCCAGCTAGCGGGGACAGAGACCCAGTACTTC
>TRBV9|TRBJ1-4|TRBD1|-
CASSVRQGGEKLFF
TGTGCCAGCAGCGTAAGACAGGGCGGTGAAAAACTGTTTTTT
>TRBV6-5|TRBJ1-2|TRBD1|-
CASSSATGRSLDGYTF
TGTGCCAGCAGTTCCGCGACAGGGAGGTCGCTGGATGGCTACACCTTC
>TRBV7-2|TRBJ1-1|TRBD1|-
CASRLSTGLGNTEAFF
TGTGCCAGCAGGTTATCGACAGGGCTCGGGAACACTGAAGCTTTCTTT
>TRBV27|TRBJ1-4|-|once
CASSAYTGHDEKLFF
TGTGCCAGCAGTGCATACACAGGGCACGATGAAAAACTGTTTTTT